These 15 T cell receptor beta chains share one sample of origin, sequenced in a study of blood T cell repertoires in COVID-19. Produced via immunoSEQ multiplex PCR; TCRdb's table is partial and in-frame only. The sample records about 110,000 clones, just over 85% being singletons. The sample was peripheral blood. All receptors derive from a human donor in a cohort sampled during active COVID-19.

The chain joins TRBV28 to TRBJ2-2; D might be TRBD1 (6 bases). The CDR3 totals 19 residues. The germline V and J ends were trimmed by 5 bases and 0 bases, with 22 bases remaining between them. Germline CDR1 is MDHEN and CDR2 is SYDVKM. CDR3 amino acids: CASSPFPGTLESNTGELFF. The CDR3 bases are TGTGCCAGCAGTCCCTTCCCCGGGACACTTGAATCGAACACCGGGGAGCTGTTTTTT.

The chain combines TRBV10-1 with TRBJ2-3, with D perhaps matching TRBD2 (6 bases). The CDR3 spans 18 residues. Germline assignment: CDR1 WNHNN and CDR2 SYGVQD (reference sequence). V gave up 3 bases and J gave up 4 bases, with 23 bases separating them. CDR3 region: CASSDEGSGLSGADTQYF. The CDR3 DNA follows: TGCGCCAGCAGTGATGAGGGTAGCGGTCTTTCCGGGGCAGATACGCAGTATTTT.

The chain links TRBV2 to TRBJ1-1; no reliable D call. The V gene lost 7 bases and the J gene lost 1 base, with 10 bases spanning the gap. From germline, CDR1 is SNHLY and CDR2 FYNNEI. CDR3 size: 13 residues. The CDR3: CASTREGNTEAFF. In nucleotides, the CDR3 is TGTGCCAGCACGAGGGAGGGGAACACTGAAGCTTTCTTT. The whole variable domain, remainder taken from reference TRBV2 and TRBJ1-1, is EPEVTQTPSHQVTQMGQEVILRCVPISNHLYFYWYRQILGQKVEFLVSFYNNEISEKSEIFDDQFSVERPDGSNFTLKIRSTKLEDSAMYFCASTREGNTEAFFGQGTRLTVV.

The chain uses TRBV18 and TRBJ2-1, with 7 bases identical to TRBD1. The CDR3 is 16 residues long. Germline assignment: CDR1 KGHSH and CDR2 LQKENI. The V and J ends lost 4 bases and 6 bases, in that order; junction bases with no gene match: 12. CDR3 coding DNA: TGTGCCAGCTCACTAAGCGAGGGGGCGATCGGCAATGAGCAGTTCTTC. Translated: CASSLSEGAIGNEQFF. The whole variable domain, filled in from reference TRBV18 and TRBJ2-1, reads NAGVMQNPRHLVRRRGQEARLRCSPMKGHSHVYWYRQLPEEGLKFMVYLQKENIIDESGMPKERFSAEFPKEGPSILRIQQVVRGDSAAYFCASSLSEGAIGNEQFFGPGTRLTVL.

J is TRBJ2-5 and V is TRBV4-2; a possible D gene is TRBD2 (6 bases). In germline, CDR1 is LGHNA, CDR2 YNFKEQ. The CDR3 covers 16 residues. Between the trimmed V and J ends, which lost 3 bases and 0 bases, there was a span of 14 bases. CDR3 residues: CASSQSSDLYQETQYF. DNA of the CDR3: TGTGCCAGCAGCCAGTCTAGCGACCTGTACCAAGAGACCCAGTACTTC.

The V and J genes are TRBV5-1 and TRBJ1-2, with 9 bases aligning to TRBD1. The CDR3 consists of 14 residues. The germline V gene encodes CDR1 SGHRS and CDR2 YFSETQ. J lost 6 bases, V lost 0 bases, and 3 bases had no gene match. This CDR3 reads CASSLGQGEDGYTF. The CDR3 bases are TGCGCCAGCAGCTTGGGACAGGGGGAGGATGGCTACACCTTC.

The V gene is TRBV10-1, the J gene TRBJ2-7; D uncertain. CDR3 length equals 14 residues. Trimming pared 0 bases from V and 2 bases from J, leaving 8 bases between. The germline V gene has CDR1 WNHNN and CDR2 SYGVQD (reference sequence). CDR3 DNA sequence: TGCGCCAGCAGTGAGTCCGGGTATCCCTACGAGCAGTACTTC. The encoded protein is CASSESGYPYEQYF.

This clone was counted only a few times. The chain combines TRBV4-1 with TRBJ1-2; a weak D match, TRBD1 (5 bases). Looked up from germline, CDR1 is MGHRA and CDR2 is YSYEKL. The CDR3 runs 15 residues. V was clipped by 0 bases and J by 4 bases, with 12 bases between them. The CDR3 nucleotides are TGCGCCAGCAGCCAAGAGGAGACAGTCCCCTATGGCTACACCTTC. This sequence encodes CASSQEETVPYGYTF.

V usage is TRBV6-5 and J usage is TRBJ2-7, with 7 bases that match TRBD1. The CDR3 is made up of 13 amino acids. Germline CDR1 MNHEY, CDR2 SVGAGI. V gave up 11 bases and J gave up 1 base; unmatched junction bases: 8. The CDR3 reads CAGRLGQSYEQYF. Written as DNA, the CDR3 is TGTGCCGGAAGGTTGGGACAGTCCTACGAGCAGTACTTC.

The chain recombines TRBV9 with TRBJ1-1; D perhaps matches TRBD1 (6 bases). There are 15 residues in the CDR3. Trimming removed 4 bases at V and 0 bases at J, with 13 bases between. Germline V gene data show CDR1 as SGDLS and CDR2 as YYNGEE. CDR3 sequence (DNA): TGTGCCAGCAGCCTTACTACAGGGTTGAACACTGAAGCTTTCTTT. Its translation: CASSLTTGLNTEAFF.

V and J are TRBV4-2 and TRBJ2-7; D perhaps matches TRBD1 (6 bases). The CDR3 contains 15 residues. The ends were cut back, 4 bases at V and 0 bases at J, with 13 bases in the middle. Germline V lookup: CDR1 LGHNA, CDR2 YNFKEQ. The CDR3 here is CASSPRGRSSYEQYF. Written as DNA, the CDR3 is TGTGCCAGCAGCCCCAGGGGCAGGAGCTCCTACGAGCAGTACTTC.

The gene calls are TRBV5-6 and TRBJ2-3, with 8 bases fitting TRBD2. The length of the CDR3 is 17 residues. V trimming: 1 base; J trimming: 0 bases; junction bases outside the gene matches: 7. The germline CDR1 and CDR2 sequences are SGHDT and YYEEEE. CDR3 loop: CASSLRLLAASTDTQYF. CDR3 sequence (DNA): TGTGCCAGCAGCTTGAGACTACTAGCGGCCAGCACAGATACGCAGTATTTT.

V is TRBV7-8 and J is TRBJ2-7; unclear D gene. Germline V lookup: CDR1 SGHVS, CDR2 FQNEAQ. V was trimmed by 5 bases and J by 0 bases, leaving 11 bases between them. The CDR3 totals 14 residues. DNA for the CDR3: TGTGCCAGCAGCCAGACTGGAAGCTCCTACGAGCAGTACTTC. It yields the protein CASSQTGSSYEQYF.

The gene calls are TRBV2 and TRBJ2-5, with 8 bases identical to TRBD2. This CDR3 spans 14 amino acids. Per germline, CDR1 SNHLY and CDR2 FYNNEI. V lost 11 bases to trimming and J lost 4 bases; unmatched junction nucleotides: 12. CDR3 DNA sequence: TGTGCCGTATCATCGGGGGGGGGCAGAGAGACCCAGTACTTC. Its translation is CAVSSGGGRETQYF.

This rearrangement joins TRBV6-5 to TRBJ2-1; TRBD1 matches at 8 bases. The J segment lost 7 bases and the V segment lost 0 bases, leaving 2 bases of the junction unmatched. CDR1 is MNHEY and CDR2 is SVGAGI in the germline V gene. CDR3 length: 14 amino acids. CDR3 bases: TGTGCCAGCAGTTACTCGCGGACAGGGAATGAGCAGTTCTTC. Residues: CASSYSRTGNEQFF.